Below are 11 T cell receptor beta chains sequenced from a single sample in a study of T-cell reconstitution after alpha-beta-depleted transplantation in children. Library preparation (for TCRbeta) was performed with unique molecular identifiers. MiXCR, applied by TCRdb to the PCR reads, yields one record per CDR3 protein. The data contain about 250,000 distinct CDR3 sequences, about 24% of them singletons. Specimen: PBMCs, mostly from graft donor cells, collected 360 days after TCRalphabeta/CD19-depleted stem cell transplant. The receptors come from a female patient between 2 and 15 years old who had a stem cell transplant for congenital amegakaryocytic thrombocytopenia, so the T cells may come from the graft donor.

The table lists this clonotype with a few counts. The genes are TRBV15 and TRBJ1-6; the D gene is possibly TRBD1 (6 bases). V lost 4 bases to trimming and J lost 0 bases, with 16 bases between them. CDR3 length: 18 amino acids. Germline V CDR1 and CDR2: LNHNV, YYDKDF (reference sequence). The chain's CDR3 is CATSIKGQGSSYNSPLHF. The DNA for the CDR3 is TGTGCCACCAGCATCAAGGGGCAGGGGAGCTCCTATAATTCACCCCTCCACTTT.

This chain links TRBV7-9 with TRBJ1-1; D is possibly TRBD1 (5 bases). Trimming removed 5 bases from V and 5 bases from J, with 18 bases in between. This CDR3 is built from 15 residues. Germline V gene lookup returns CDR1 SEHNR and CDR2 FQNEAQ (reference sequence). The CDR3 protein is CASSPGAVGGTEAFF. The CDR3 nucleotides read TGTGCCAGCAGCCCCGGGGCCGTCGGCGGAACTGAAGCTTTCTTT. Full variable domain (remainder filled in from reference TRBV7-9 and TRBJ1-1): DTGVSQNPRHKITKRGQNVTFRCDPISEHNRLYWYRQTLGQGPEFLTYFQNEAQLEKSRLLSDRFSAERPKGSFSTLEIQRTEQGDSAMYLCASSPGAVGGTEAFFGQGTRLTVV.

The chain employs TRBV28 and TRBJ1-5; D unresolved. Germline lookup yields CDR1 MDHEN and CDR2 SYDVKM. V was clipped by 6 bases and J by 6 bases, with 15 bases between them. This CDR3 contains 14 residues. CDR3 residues: CASSRTAVSQPQHF. The CDR3 bases are TGTGCCAGCAGCCGGACGGCCGTTAGTCAGCCCCAGCATTTT.

This clonotype was seen a few times. The V call is TRBV27, the J call TRBJ1-4; D remains unclear. This CDR3 is 14 amino acids long. The germline V gene has CDR1 MNHEY and CDR2 SMNVEV (reference sequence). V gave up 7 bases and J gave up 0 bases, with 9 bases separating them. This chain's CDR3 is CASKPLTTNEKLFF. The CDR3 DNA sequence: TGTGCCAGCAAACCGCTAACAACTAATGAAAAACTGTTTTTT.

This sequence joins TRBV21-1 and TRBJ1-6; TRBD1 reflects the table's D call only, with no check against the DNA. TRBV21-1 is flagged as a pseudogene. This CDR3 comprises 14 residues. The CDR3 spells CASSKDRKNSPLHF. CDR3 in DNA: TGTGCCAGCAGCAAAGACAGGAAGAATTCACCCCTCCACTTT.

V and J are TRBV5-8 and TRBJ2-1; no firm D call. The CDR3 runs 13 residues. Germline V lookup: CDR1 SGHTS, CDR2 YDEGEE. Trimming cost V 0 bases and J 12 bases, with 13 bases left between them. CDR3 residues: CASSLDSLVGQFF. DNA of the CDR3: TGTGCCAGCAGCTTGGACAGTTTGGTTGGGCAGTTCTTC.

This rearrangement joins TRBV11-2 to TRBJ2-1; D tentatively fits TRBD1 or TRBD2 (5 bases each). The ends were cut back, 0 bases at V and 4 bases at J, with 19 bases in the middle. CDR1 SGHAT and CDR2 FQNNGV come from the germline V gene. This CDR3 is built from 18 residues. CDR3 residues: CASSLDQALLGVYNEQFF. CDR3 in DNA: TGTGCCAGCAGCTTAGACCAGGCCCTCCTGGGGGTGTACAATGAGCAGTTCTTC.

In this sample, this clonotype turned up a few times. The V and J genes are TRBV20-1 and TRBJ2-3; unclear D gene. Germline V CDR1 and CDR2: DFQATT, SNEGSKA (reference sequence). V gave up 6 bases and J gave up 4 bases, with 20 bases separating them. This CDR3 contains 15 residues. CDR3 sequence reads: CSAGQPSVSPDTQYF. The CDR3 DNA sequence: TGCAGTGCAGGGCAACCCTCGGTTTCCCCAGATACGCAGTATTTT.

The chain links TRBV5-1 to TRBJ1-1, with unresolved D. Germline V gene data show CDR1 as SGHRS and CDR2 as YFSETQ. The V end lost 2 bases, the J end lost 5 bases, and 13 bases lay between the germline ends. This CDR3 has 14 residues. CDR3 in DNA: TGCGCCAGCAGCTTTCAAAGCCGGGATACTGAAGCTTTCTTT. This encodes CASSFQSRDTEAFF. Drawing the rest from reference TRBV5-1 and TRBJ1-1, the complete variable domain is KAGVTQTPRYLIKTRGQQVTLSCSPISGHRSVSWYQQTPGQGLQFLFEYFSETQRNKGNFPGRFSGRQFSNSRSEMNVSTLELGDSALYLCASSFQSRDTEAFFGQGTRLTVV.

The chain has TRBV6-5 and TRBJ2-2; D perhaps matches TRBD2 (5 bases). V was pared by 5 bases and J by 5 bases, with 18 bases between. This CDR3 comprises 16 residues. Germline CDR1 reads MNHEY; CDR2 reads SVGAGI. The CDR3, as DNA: TGTGCCAGCAGTCGCCCGACTATCCGAGGGACCGGGGAGCTGTTTTTT. Translating it yields CASSRPTIRGTGELFF.

This clonotype was seen only once. V and J are TRBV27 and TRBJ2-5; D is possibly TRBD1 or TRBD2 (5 bases each). CDR1 and CDR2 from the germline V gene are MNHEY and SMNVEV (reference sequence). The ends were cut back, 5 bases at V and 4 bases at J, with 23 bases in the middle. CDR3 length equals 17 residues. DNA of the CDR3: TGTGCCAGCAGTCCCCAACCGGGACCCATTATTGGAGAGACCCAGTACTTC. Translation: CASSPQPGPIIGETQYF.